This TCR beta chain came from a study of OX40 agonist ivuxolimab in advanced cancers. Study information: Patients got intravenous ivuxolimab at 0.01 to 10 mg/kg every 2 weeks. Past anti-PD-1, anti-PD-L1 or anti-CTLA-4 therapy was accepted, and 40% had received some. Three patients, one with hepatocellular carcinoma and two with cutaneous melanoma, achieved partial responses.

Regarding this clone: The antigen is not known.

Study-level points and caveats: Among the least clonally expanded were partial responders at 0.1-3.0 mg/kg.

Here immunoSEQ multiplex PCR was the method, and the copy in TCRdb shows in-frame clones only, minus some. The sample includes roughly 66,000 clones, around 86% of them seen just once. The CDR3 runs to 12 residues. The V gene lost 10 bases and the J gene lost 8 bases, with 14 bases spanning the gap. Germline CDR1 SNHLY, CDR2 FYNNEI. The sample consisted of CD4+ or CD8+ T cells sorted from blood, taken in a trial of the OX40 agonist ivuxolimab. V usage is TRBV2 and J usage is TRBJ1-4; D uncertain. This clonotype originated in an adult with an advanced solid tumor such as melanoma, head and neck, liver or kidney cancer. The CDR3 DNA reads TGTGCCACGCGGGCGTCGGGAGAAAAACTGTTTTTT. Amino acid sequence: CATRASGEKLFF.